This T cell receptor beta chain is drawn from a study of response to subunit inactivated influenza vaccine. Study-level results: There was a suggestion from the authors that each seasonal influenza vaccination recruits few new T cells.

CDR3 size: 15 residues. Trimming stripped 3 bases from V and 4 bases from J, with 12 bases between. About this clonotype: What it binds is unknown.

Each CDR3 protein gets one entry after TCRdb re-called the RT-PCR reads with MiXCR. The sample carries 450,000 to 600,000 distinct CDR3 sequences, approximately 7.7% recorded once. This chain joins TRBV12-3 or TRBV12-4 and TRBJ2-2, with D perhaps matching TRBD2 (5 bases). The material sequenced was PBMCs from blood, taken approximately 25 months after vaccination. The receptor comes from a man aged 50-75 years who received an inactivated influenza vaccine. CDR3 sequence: CASSFVLAGTGELFF. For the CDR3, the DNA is TGTGCCAGCAGTTTTGTGCTAGCTGGCACCGGGGAGCTGTTTTTT.